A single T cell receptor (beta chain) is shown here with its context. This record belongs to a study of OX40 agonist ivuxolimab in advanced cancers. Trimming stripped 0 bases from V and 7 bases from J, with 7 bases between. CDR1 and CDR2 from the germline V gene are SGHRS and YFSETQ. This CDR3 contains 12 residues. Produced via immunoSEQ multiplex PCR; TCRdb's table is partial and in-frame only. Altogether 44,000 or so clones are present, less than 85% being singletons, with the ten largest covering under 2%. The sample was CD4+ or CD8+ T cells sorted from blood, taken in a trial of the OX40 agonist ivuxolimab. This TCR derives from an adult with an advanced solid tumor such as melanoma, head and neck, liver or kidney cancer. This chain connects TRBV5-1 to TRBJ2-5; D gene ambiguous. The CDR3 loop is CASSLELGTQYF. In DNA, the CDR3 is TGCGCCAGCAGCTTGGAGCTAGGGACCCAGTACTTC.